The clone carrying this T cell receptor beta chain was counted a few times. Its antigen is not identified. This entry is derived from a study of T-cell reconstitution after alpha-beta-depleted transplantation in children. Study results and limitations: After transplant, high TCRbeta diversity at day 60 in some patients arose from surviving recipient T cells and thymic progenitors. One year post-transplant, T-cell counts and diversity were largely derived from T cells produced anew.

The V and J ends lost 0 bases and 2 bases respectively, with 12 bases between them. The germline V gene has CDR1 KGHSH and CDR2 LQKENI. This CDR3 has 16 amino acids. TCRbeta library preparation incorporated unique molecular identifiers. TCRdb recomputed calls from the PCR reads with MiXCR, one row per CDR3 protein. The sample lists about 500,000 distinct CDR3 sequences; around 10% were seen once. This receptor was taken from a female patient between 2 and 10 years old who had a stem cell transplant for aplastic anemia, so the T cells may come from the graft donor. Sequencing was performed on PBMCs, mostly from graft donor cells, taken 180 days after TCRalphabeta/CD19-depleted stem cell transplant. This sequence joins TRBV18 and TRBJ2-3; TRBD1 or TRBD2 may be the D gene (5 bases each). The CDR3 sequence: CASSPPWGIATDTQYF. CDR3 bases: TGTGCCAGCTCACCACCGTGGGGGATAGCCACAGATACGCAGTATTTT.